The clone carrying this T cell receptor beta chain turned up a few times. Its antigen is currently unknown. These data originate in a study of beta chain features in type 1 diabetes. Broader study findings: Researchers report that Type 1 diabetes patients had moderately but significantly shorter TCRB CDR3s across all four CD4+ subsets.

Every participating donor gave one draw, a heparinised blood sample averaging about 100 mL. Isolation of CD4+ naive, central memory, regulatory and stem cell-like memory cells was achieved by sorting via CD45RO/CCR7/CD25/CD127/CD95/CD27. This CDR3 has 15 amino acids. Germline values: CDR1 SGHVS, CDR2 FQNEAQ. V lost 5 bases, J lost 2 bases, and 9 bases stayed unmatched. Every bit of the isolated RNA underwent reverse transcription, so sequencing read expressed TCRB transcripts. Some clones are missing from TCRdb's copy, which holds only in-frame ones; the method was immunoSEQ multiplex PCR. The sample lists about 900,000 clones, 15% to 20% occurring once.

This clonotype was sampled from a woman aged 18-29 years in good health. The chain joins TRBV7-8 to TRBJ2-7; 7 bases are a match to TRBD1. The sample consisted of naive CD4+ T cells from blood. As DNA, the CDR3 is TGTGCCAGCAGCCCAAGACAGGGATCAACCTACGAGCAGTACTTC. Translation: CASSPRQGSTYEQYF.